What follows is one T cell receptor (beta chain) and its context. In this sample, this clonotype turned up a few times. No cognate antigen has been identified for it. No much larger clone exists at a distance of one base, and base qualities are not known. This sample is part of a study of response to subunit inactivated influenza vaccine (dated by TCRdb to about 2018). At the level of the whole study: Deep quantitative T cell receptor repertoire profiling was used in the study to track responses to a trivalent subunit inactivated influenza vaccine.

Overall results and qualifications from the work: According to the authors, only a limited number of new T cells may be recruited by each seasonal influenza vaccination.

The library was built by means of RT-PCR. Sequencing took place on an Illumina HiSeq 2500. TCRdb took the public reads, trimmed them with fastp at Q25, ran MiXCR for clone calling and kept in-frame beta chains. Rows are combined by CDR3 protein, so each entry shows the most common genes and DNA. Here the sample has roughly 790,000 distinct CDR3 sequences; roughly 20% occur a single time. The ten largest clones capture around 9.6% of the sample. The CDR3 numbers 14 residues from cysteine through phenylalanine. The retained sequence is limited to the CDR3, 42 bases, with the frame set at the first base. V loses 4 bases of germline sequence and J loses 4 bases, and the interval between the two ends is 11 bases. In the germline V gene, CDR1 corresponds to ENHRY and CDR2 to SYGVKD.

The chain was built from TRBV10-3 and TRBJ1-5; TRBD1 is a weak D gene call, 5 bases matching. The TCR was taken from a man between 45 and 60 years old who received an inactivated influenza vaccine. Donor details come from another sample of the same person, matched by shared clones. Source: PBMCs from blood, taken around 5 days after vaccination. CDR3 reads: CAISVTAGNQPQHF. The DNA sequence reads TGTGCCATCAGTGTAACGGCAGGGAATCAGCCCCAGCATTTT.